A single sample is the source of the 3 T cell receptor beta chains below, sequenced in a study of blood T cell repertoires in COVID-19. Data came from immunoSEQ multiplex PCR; TCRdb stores just in-frame clones and leaves some out. The sample shows 260,000 or so clones, around four fifths of them seen only once. Source material: peripheral blood. These TCRs come from a man aged 80 or over with acute or convalescent COVID-19.

The chain joins TRBV28 to TRBJ2-7, with 8 bases that match TRBD1. This CDR3 comprises 15 residues. V lost 4 bases, J lost 9 bases, and 14 bases stayed unmatched. Germline V gives CDR1 MDHEN, CDR2 SYDVKM. CDR3 in DNA: TGTGCCAGCAGTTCCCGGACATCGGACAGGGTAGGGCAGTACTTC. This codes for CASSSRTSDRVGQYF.

The CDR3 protein is CASSWDRVLDYGYTF. For the CDR3, the DNA is TGCGCCAGCAGCTGGGACAGGGTGCTAGACTATGGCTACACCTTC. The chain recombines TRBV5-1 with TRBJ1-2; TRBD1 agrees at 9 bases. Germline loops: CDR1 SGHRS, CDR2 YFSETQ. This CDR3 has 15 residues. V lost 3 bases and J lost 3; bases outside the gene matches: 6.

CDR3 protein: CASSLDGKGNEKLFF. Written as DNA, the CDR3 is TGCGCCAGCAGCTTGGATGGGAAGGGGAATGAAAAACTGTTTTTT. This chain joins TRBV5-1 and TRBJ1-4; D is possibly TRBD1 (5 bases). Germline V gene lookup returns CDR1 SGHRS and CDR2 YFSETQ. Trimming took 0 bases from V and 5 from J, leaving 11 bases between them. The CDR3 spans 15 residues.